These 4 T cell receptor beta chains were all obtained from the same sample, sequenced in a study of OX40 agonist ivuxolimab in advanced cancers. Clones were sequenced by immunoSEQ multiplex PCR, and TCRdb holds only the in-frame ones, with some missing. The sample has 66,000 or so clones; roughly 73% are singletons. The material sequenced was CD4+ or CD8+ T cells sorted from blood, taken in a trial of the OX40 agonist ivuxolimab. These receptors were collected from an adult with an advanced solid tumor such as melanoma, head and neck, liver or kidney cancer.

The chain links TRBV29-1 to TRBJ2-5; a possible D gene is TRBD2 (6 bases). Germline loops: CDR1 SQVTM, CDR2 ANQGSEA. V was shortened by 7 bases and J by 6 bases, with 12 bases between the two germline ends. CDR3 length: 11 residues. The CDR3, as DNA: TGCAGCGGGGGAGGTTACAAGACCCAGTACTTC. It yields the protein CSGGGYKTQYF. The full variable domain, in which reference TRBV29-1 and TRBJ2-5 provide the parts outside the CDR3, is SAVISQKPSRDICQRGTSLTIQCQVDSQVTMMFWYRQQPGQSLTLIATANQGSEATYESGFVIDKFPISRPNLTFSTLTVSNMSPEDSSIYLCSGGGYKTQYFGPGTRLLVL.

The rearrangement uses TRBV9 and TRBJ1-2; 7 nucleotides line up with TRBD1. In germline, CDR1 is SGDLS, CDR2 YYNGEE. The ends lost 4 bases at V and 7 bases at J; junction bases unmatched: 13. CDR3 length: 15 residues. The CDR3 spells CASSWGQPASGGYTF. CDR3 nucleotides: TGTGCCAGCAGCTGGGGACAGCCGGCGTCAGGTGGCTACACCTTC.

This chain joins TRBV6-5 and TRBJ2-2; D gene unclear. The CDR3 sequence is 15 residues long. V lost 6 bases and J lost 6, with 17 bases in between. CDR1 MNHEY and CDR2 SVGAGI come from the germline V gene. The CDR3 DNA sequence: TGTGCCAGCAGCCCAGAACGACCCCCCCCCGGGGAGCTGTTTTTT. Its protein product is CASSPERPPPGELFF.

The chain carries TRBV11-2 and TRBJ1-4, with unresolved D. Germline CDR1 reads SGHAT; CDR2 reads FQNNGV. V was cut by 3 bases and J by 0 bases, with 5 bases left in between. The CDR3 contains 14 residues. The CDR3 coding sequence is TGTGCCAGCAGCTTCCTATCAACTAATGAAAAACTGTTTTTT. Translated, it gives CASSFLSTNEKLFF.